The following is a T cell receptor beta chain sequence with its context. Its antigen is unidentified. Germline CDR1 and CDR2: MNHNS and SASEGT. Unmatched junction bases numbered 8, after V lost 1 base and J lost 4 bases. The CDR3 is made up of 17 amino acids. The sample belongs to a study of shared clonotypes between healthy human individuals. Ten immunoSEQ deep assay plates served to sequence unsorted PBMC DNA. The protocol was immunoSEQ multiplex PCR, while the TCRdb copy is restricted to in-frame clones and leaves out a portion. The profile shows about 480,000 clones, 79% of them singletons. Study findings and constraints: The expectation was that sequencing depth would affect clonotype sharing among donors.

Recent acute infections and vaccinations were absent in the healthy HIV-negative adult donors. Unsorted samples used roughly 90 million PBMCs for genomic DNA. The chain couples TRBV6-1 to TRBJ2-1; TRBD2 matches at 9 bases. The source is a woman aged 40 to 50 in good health. Some clones in this sample may be carry-over from other donors' samples. The specimen was PBMCs. The CDR3, as DNA: TGTGCCAGCAGTGAAGTGGCTAGCGGGACCATTTACAATGAGCAGTTCTTC. It specifies CASSEVASGTIYNEQFF.